The 19 T cell receptor beta chains reported below all come from one sample, sequenced in a study of regulatory T cells in long-lasting Graves disease. The time point is: newly diagnosed GD, antithyroid drugs for less than 3 months. PBMCs were the source of the RNA used for TCR sequencing. In building TCR beta libraries, iRepertoire HTBI primers were used together with Arm-PCR of CDR3 regions. One entry per CDR3 protein, called by TCRdb with MiXCR from the multiplex PCR reads. The sample includes roughly 350,000 distinct CDR3 sequences, roughly 17% of them seen just once. This sample was shared with a second study, whose subject was T cells in Graves' hyperthyroidism and ophthalmopathy.

This sample comprised peripheral blood mononuclear cells (PBMCs), obtained at new diagnosis, from a patient treated with antithyroid drugs. These TCRs come from a young woman with Graves disease.

This clonotype showed up many times. The rearrangement joins TRBV9 to TRBJ2-1; 9 bases agree with TRBD2. CDR1 is SGDLS and CDR2 is YYNGEE in the germline V gene. The length of the CDR3 is 17 residues. V shed 0 bases and J 4 bases; nucleotides not matched to a gene: 8. The CDR3 region has the DNA TGTGCCAGCAGCGTAGTGCCAGGGGCGGGAGGGTACAATGAGCAGTTCTTC. Its protein is CASSVVPGAGGYNEQFF.

This clonotype was recorded at least ten times. The chain uses TRBV6-1 and TRBJ1-1; 12 positions agree with TRBD1. This CDR3 region has 14 residues. Germline loops: CDR1 MNHNS, CDR2 SASEGT. After removal of 5 bases from V and 5 bases from J, the junction contained 3 bases not matched to a gene. CDR3 nucleotides: TGTGCCAGCAGTCGGGACAGGGGGCAAACTGAAGCTTTCTTT. This sequence encodes CASSRDRGQTEAFF.

The V gene is TRBV25-1, the J gene TRBJ1-2; TRBD1 agrees at 10 bases. V shed 5 bases, J shed 4 bases, and the junction held 10 bases outside the gene matches. The CDR3 is 16 amino acids. Looked up from germline, CDR1 is MGHDK and CDR2 is SYGVNS. The CDR3 sequence is CASSLTGQGEGYGYTF. DNA of the CDR3: TGTGCCAGCAGTCTGACCGGACAGGGGGAGGGCTATGGCTACACCTTC.

At least ten counts were recorded for this clonotype. V gene TRBV2 combines with J gene TRBJ1-2; D is undetermined. Trimming cost V 5 bases and J 6 bases, with 16 bases left between them. Germline V gene sequence: CDR1 SNHLY, CDR2 FYNNEI. The CDR3 runs 14 residues. The CDR3 loop reads CASSLTFRIDGYTF. In DNA form, the CDR3 reads TGTGCCAGCAGTTTGACGTTCCGGATCGATGGCTACACCTTC.

This clonotype was counted only a few times. The CDR3 region has the DNA TGTGCCAGCAGCCCCCAGGGGGAGGTGCCCTACAATGAGCAGTTCTTC. It is translated as CASSPQGEVPYNEQFF. The chain has TRBV7-6 and TRBJ2-1; D is possibly TRBD1 (7 bases). CDR1 is SGHVS, CDR2 FNYEAQ, per germline. The ends were cut back, 5 bases at V and 2 bases at J, with 16 bases in the middle. The CDR3 length is 16 residues.

In its sample, this clonotype was seen a few times. The chain carries TRBV13 and TRBJ2-3, with TRBD2 matching over 11 bases. The CDR3 runs to 17 residues. J was trimmed by 0 bases and V by 2 bases; bases with no gene match: 4. Germline V lookup: CDR1 PRHDT, CDR2 FYEKMQ (reference sequence). The CDR3 nucleotides read TGTGCCAGCAGCTTAAGACTAGCGGGGATTAGCACAGATACGCAGTATTTT. The encoded protein is CASSLRLAGISTDTQYF.

Comments on this clonotype: This may stem from a read error, because a much larger clone lies one nucleotide away. The V and J genes are TRBV3-1 and TRBJ2-5, with D possibly TRBD1 on 5 matching bases. CDR1 is LGHDT, CDR2 YNNKEL, per germline (reference sequence). The CDR3 totals 15 residues. The CDR3 nucleotides are TGTGCCAGCGGCCAGCCCGGCCAGGGCAAAGAGACCCAGTACTTC. Protein: CASGQPGQGKETQYF.

This clonotype was seen at least ten times. The rearrangement joins TRBV15 to TRBJ2-7; D might be TRBD1 (5 bases). The CDR3 contains 14 residues. Germline values: CDR1 LNHNV, CDR2 YYDKDF (reference sequence). V lost 5 bases and J 0 bases, leaving 11 bases between the germline ends. This chain's CDR3 is CATSGTGRSYEQYF. DNA for the CDR3: TGTGCCACCAGCGGAACAGGCCGCTCCTACGAGCAGTACTTC.

As concerns this clonotype: One end of the junction does not line up with germline, which may come from a read error. This chain links TRBV9 with TRBJ2-7, with a weak D call TRBD1 (5 bases). The CDR3 length is 15 residues. Germline V lookup: CDR1 SGDLS, CDR2 YYNGEE. The CDR3 protein is CASSGQSTSTAEQHF. CDR3 DNA: TGTGCCAGCAGCGGACAGTCGACCTCAACGGCCGAGCAGCACTTC.

This chain connects TRBV20-1 to TRBJ1-6; the D is unclear. From germline, CDR1 is DFQATT and CDR2 SNEGSKA (reference sequence). The CDR3 spans 15 residues. V lost 6 bases and J lost 6, with 18 bases in between. The CDR3 region has the DNA TGCAGTGCCGCCCCACCCGGGGATCTTAATTCACCCCTCCACTTT. This sequence encodes CSAAPPGDLNSPLHF.

This clonotype occurred many times. This chain's CDR3 is CASSLTGTGGKLFF. CDR3 sequence (DNA): TGTGCCAGCAGCCTAACCGGGACAGGGGGAAAACTGTTTTTT. The chain has TRBV11-2 and TRBJ1-4, with 11 bases aligning to TRBD1. There are 14 residues in the CDR3. V was clipped by 5 bases and J by 10 bases; unmatched bases: 6. Germline V lookup: CDR1 SGHAT, CDR2 FQNNGV.

A remark on this clonotype: It may be a read error: a sequence one base away is much more abundant. The genes are TRBV18 and TRBJ1-2, with no clear D. This CDR3 comprises 13 residues. Germline V gives CDR1 KGHSH, CDR2 LQKENI. The germline V and J ends were trimmed by 4 bases and 7 bases, with 13 bases remaining between them. The CDR3 region has the DNA TGTGCCAGCTCACTAGAGGGAATGAGTGGCTACACCTTC. Its translation is CASSLEGMSGYTF.

This clonotype was observed many times. The chain combines TRBV30 with TRBJ2-1, with TRBD1 as a possible D gene (6 bases). V was clipped by 2 bases and J by 6 bases, with 8 bases between them. This CDR3 region has 12 residues. Looked up from germline, CDR1 is GTSNPN and CDR2 is SVGIG (reference sequence). CDR3 DNA: TGTGCCTGGAGTTACAGGGCCAATGAGCAGTTCTTC. As protein: CAWSYRANEQFF.

This clonotype occurred a few times. The CDR3, as DNA: TGTGCCAGCAGTTTTTTAGGCCCTAATCAGCCCCAGCATTTT. Residues: CASSFLGPNQPQHF. V usage is TRBV12-3 or TRBV12-4 and J usage is TRBJ1-5; D gene ambiguous. The CDR3 consists of 14 residues. V gave up 3 bases and J gave up 4 bases, with 10 bases separating them.

This clonotype has just a few counts. The chain links TRBV6-1 to TRBJ1-6, with D unclear. Germline lookup yields CDR1 MNHNS and CDR2 SASEGT. Trimming removed 6 bases from V and 12 bases from J, with 12 bases in between. This CDR3 comprises 12 residues. The CDR3 DNA reads as TGTGCCAGCAGATTTCCTAAAAGACCCCTCCACTTT. It codes for CASRFPKRPLHF.

This clonotype was found many times. This chain connects TRBV6-1 to TRBJ1-2, with D perhaps TRBD1 (5 bases). The CDR3 is made up of 15 amino acids. Germline lookup yields CDR1 MNHNS and CDR2 SASEGT. The V and J ends lost 0 bases and 3 bases respectively, with 11 bases between them. DNA of the CDR3: TGTGCCAGCAGTGAAGCGCAGGGAGTCTACTATGGCTACACCTTC. Amino acids: CASSEAQGVYYGYTF.

A remark on this clonotype: This may be a read error, as it is one base from a much larger clone. This chain links TRBV12-3 or TRBV12-4 with TRBJ2-7, with D hard to call. The V gene lost 5 bases and the J gene lost 0 bases, with 5 bases spanning the gap. The CDR3 covers 12 residues. This CDR3 reads CASSATSYEQYF. Written as DNA, the CDR3 is TGTGCCAGCAGTGCCACCTCCTACGAGCAGTACTTC.

This clonotype came up many times. The chain joins TRBV12-3 or TRBV12-4 to TRBJ2-1; no firm D call. V lost 4 bases and J 9 bases, leaving 7 bases between the germline ends. The CDR3 spans 11 residues. The CDR3 DNA sequence: TGTGCCAGCAGTTCTCTAGGTGAGCAGTTCTTC. This gives the protein CASSSLGEQFF.

Many counts were recorded for this clonotype. The V and J genes are TRBV27 and TRBJ2-1; D not certain. V was trimmed by 5 bases and J by 0 bases, leaving 11 bases between them. Germline CDR1 and CDR2: MNHEY and SMNVEV (reference sequence). This CDR3 is 15 amino acids long. DNA of the CDR3: TGTGCCAGCAGTACATATATCTTCTCCTACAATGAGCAGTTCTTC. Amino acids: CASSTYIFSYNEQFF.